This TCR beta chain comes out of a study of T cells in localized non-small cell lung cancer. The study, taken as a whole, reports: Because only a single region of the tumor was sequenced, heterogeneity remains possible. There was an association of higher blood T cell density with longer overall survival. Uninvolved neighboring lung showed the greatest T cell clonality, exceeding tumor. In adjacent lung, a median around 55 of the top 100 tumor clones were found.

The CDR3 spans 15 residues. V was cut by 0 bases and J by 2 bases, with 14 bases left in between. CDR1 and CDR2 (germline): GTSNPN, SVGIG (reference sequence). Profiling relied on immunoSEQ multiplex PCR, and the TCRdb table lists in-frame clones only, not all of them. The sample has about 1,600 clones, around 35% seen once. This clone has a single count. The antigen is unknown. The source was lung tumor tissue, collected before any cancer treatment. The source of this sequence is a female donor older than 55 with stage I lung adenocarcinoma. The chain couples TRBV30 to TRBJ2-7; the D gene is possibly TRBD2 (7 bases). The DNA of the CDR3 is TGTGCCTGGAGTGTACCGGGGGGCGTCACCTACGAGCAGTACTTC. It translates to CAWSVPGGVTYEQYF.